This entry lists 12 T cell receptor beta chains sequenced from one sample in a study of shared clonotypes between healthy human individuals. Libraries were prepared by immunoSEQ multiplex PCR; TCRdb keeps only in-frame clonotypes and omits some of them. Seen here are millions of clones, about 95% observed once, and the top ten hold 0.1% to 0.15%. Sequencing was done on a sample of naive CD4+ T cells sorted from blood. Described subset: CD45RA+ positively selected. All receptors come from a man aged 18 to 30 in good health.

This sequence joins TRBV7-2 and TRBJ1-5, with a tentative D call TRBD1 (5 bases). This CDR3 spans 15 amino acids. Germline V gives CDR1 SGHTA, CDR2 FQGNSA. The V end lost 1 base, the J end lost 7 bases, and 14 bases lay between the germline ends. The CDR3 loop is CASSLGGSKGQPQHF. The CDR3 coding sequence is TGTGCCAGCAGCTTAGGGGGCTCCAAAGGGCAGCCCCAGCATTTT.

This clone was observed once. This chain connects TRBV6-5 to TRBJ2-5; D gene ambiguous. There are 14 residues in the CDR3. Deletions cut 0 bases from V and 2 bases from J, with 7 bases between. Germline V lookup: CDR1 MNHEY, CDR2 SVGAGI. This CDR3 reads CASSYSQWQETQYF. The CDR3, as DNA: TGTGCCAGCAGTTACTCGCAGTGGCAAGAGACCCAGTACTTC.

The V gene is TRBV25-1, the J gene TRBJ1-2; 7 bases align to TRBD1. Germline-derived CDR1 and CDR2 are MGHDK and SYGVNS. This CDR3 region has 15 residues. V was pared by 4 bases and J by 5 bases, with 10 bases of the junction left unmatched. This CDR3 is CASSGEGQPPYGYTF. CDR3 nucleotides: TGTGCCAGCAGTGGCGAGGGACAGCCGCCTTATGGCTACACCTTC.

V gene TRBV5-1 combines with J gene TRBJ1-1; D possibly corresponds to TRBD1 (6 bases). CDR1 is SGHRS, CDR2 YFSETQ, per germline. V lost 3 bases to trimming and J lost 4 bases, with 19 bases between them. CDR3 size: 16 residues. The CDR3 is CASSYSPTGTGTEAFF. In nucleotides, the CDR3 is TGCGCCAGCAGCTATTCCCCCACAGGGACGGGCACTGAAGCTTTCTTT.

V is TRBV7-2 and J is TRBJ2-1; the match to TRBD2 covers 14 bases. Germline values: CDR1 SGHTA, CDR2 FQGNSA. This CDR3 region has 18 residues. Unmatched junction bases numbered 12, after V lost 2 bases and J lost 9 bases. The CDR3 here is CASSLNPLGTSGSGEQFF. The CDR3, as DNA: TGTGCCAGCAGCTTAAACCCCCTAGGGACTAGCGGGAGTGGTGAGCAGTTCTTC.

The V gene is TRBV4-2, the J gene TRBJ2-3; TRBD2 matches 9 bases. Germline V CDR1 and CDR2: LGHNA, YNFKEQ. Trimming cost V 4 bases and J 5 bases; bases outside gene matches: 22. The CDR3 has 20 residues. DNA for the CDR3: TGTGCCAGCAGCCGCGATGAAGGAAAGAGGGCGGGGGGGCCGGAAGATACGCAGTATTTT. It translates to CASSRDEGKRAGGPEDTQYF.

The chain is built from TRBV14 and TRBJ1-1; TRBD1 aligns across 10 bases. V lost 4 bases and J lost 1; bases outside the gene matches: 6. The CDR3 totals 16 residues. The germline V gene has CDR1 SGHDN and CDR2 FVKESK. This CDR3 reads CASSPGQGIGNTEAFF. For the CDR3, the DNA is TGTGCCAGCAGCCCGGGACAGGGGATTGGGAACACTGAAGCTTTCTTT.

The chain links TRBV13 to TRBJ2-7; possibly TRBD1 for D (5 bases). The CDR3 consists of 14 residues. Germline V gene data show CDR1 as PRHDT and CDR2 as FYEKMQ (reference sequence). V was cut by 6 bases and J by 7 bases, with 19 bases left in between. CDR3 in amino acids: CASSRAGWVREQYF. For the CDR3, the DNA is TGTGCCAGCAGTAGGGCAGGGTGGGTCCGGGAGCAGTACTTC.

Regarding this clone: This sample includes further DNA sequences coding for the same CDR3. The chain recombines TRBV11-2 with TRBJ2-3, with TRBD1 matching 8 bases. Germline V gene sequence: CDR1 SGHAT, CDR2 FQNNGV. The CDR3 has 14 residues. J was trimmed by 4 bases and V by 0 bases; bases with no gene match: 0. The CDR3 here is CASSLDRGPDTQYF. The DNA of the CDR3 is TGTGCCAGCAGCTTAGACAGGGGGCCAGATACGCAGTATTTT. Combining the CDR3 with reference TRBV11-2 and TRBJ2-3 gives the whole variable domain EAGVAQSPRYKIIEKRQSVAFWCNPISGHATLYWYQQILGQGPKLLIQFQNNGVVDDSQLPKDRFSAERLKGVDSTLKIQPAKLEDSAVYLCASSLDRGPDTQYFGPGTRLTVL.

The gene calls are TRBV27 and TRBJ2-7; no firm D call. The CDR3 is made up of 12 amino acids. Germline assignment: CDR1 MNHEY and CDR2 SMNVEV (reference sequence). Trimming took off 2 bases at V and 5 bases at J, with 7 bases between the two ends. CDR3 nucleotide sequence: TGTGCCAGCAGTTTAATCGGAAACGAGCAGTACTTC. This sequence encodes CASSLIGNEQYF.

This clone has just a few counts. V usage is TRBV18 and J usage is TRBJ1-6; unclear D gene. The germline V gene has CDR1 KGHSH and CDR2 LQKENI. This CDR3 spans 15 amino acids. V was pared by 1 base and J by 6 bases, with 10 bases between. CDR3 loop: CASSPQEGRNSPLHF. The CDR3 DNA follows: TGTGCCAGCTCACCACAAGAGGGCCGTAATTCACCCCTCCACTTT.

This rearrangement joins TRBV27 to TRBJ2-7; TRBD1 is a possible D gene (6 bases). V lost 0 bases and J 2 bases, leaving 11 bases between the germline ends. Germline V gene lookup returns CDR1 MNHEY and CDR2 SMNVEV (reference sequence). CDR3 size: 15 residues. The CDR3 bases are TGTGCCAGCAGTTTATCACTGGGGGCACCCTACGAGCAGTACTTC. Protein product: CASSLSLGAPYEQYF.